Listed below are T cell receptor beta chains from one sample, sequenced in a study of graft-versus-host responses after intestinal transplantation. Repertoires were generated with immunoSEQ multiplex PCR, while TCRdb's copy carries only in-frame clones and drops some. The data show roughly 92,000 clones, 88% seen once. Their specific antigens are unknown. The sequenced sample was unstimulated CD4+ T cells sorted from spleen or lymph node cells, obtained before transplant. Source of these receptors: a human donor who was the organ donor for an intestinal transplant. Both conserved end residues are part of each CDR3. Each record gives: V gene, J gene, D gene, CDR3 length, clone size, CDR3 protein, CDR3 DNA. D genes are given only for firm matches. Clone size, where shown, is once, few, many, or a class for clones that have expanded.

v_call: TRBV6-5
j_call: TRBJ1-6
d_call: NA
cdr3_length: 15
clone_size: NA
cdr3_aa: CASSGGGTWGSPLHF
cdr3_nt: TGTGCCAGCAGTGGGGGGGGCACCTGGGGTTCACCCCTCCACTTT

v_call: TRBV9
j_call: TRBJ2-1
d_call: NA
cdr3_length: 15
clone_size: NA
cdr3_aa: CASSASLPWYNEQFF
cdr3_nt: TGTGCCAGCAGCGCTAGCCTACCTTGGTACAATGAGCAGTTCTTC

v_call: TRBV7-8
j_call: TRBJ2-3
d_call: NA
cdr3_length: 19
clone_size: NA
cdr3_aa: CASSLARGLPGGHTDTQYF
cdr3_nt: TGTGCCAGCAGCTTGGCCAGGGGTTTACCGGGTGGGCACACAGATACGCAGTATTTT

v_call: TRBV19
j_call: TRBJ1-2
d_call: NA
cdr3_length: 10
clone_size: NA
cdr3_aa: CASSRYGYTF
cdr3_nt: TGTGCCAGTAGTCGCTATGGCTACACCTTC

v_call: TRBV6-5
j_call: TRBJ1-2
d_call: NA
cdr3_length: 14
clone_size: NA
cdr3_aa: CASTPSSTAGGYTF
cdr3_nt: TGTGCCAGCACCCCCTCATCGACAGCGGGGGGCTACACCTTC

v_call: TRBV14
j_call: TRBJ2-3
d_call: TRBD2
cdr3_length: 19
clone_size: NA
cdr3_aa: CASSHRAGGPSTSTDTQYF
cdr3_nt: TGTGCCAGCAGCCACCGAGCGGGAGGCCCCTCAACTAGCACAGATACGCAGTATTTT

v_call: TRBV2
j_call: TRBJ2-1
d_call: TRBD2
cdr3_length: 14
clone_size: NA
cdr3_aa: CASRGLAGNNEQFF
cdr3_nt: TGTGCCAGCAGAGGACTAGCGGGAAACAATGAGCAGTTCTTC

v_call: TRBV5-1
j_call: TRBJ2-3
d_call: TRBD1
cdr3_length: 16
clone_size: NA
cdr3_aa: CASSLGLQGSSDTQYF
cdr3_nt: TGCGCCAGCAGCTTGGGGCTACAGGGGAGCTCAGATACGCAGTATTTT

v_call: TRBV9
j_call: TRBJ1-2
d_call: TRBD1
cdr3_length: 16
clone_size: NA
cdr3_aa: CASSVLGGQGRGGYTF
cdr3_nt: TGTGCCAGCAGCGTATTAGGGGGACAGGGCCGGGGTGGCTACACCTTC

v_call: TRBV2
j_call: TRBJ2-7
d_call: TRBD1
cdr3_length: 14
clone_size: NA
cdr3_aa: CASNLGQGAYEQYF
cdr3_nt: TGTGCCAGCAATCTGGGACAGGGGGCGTACGAGCAGTACTTC

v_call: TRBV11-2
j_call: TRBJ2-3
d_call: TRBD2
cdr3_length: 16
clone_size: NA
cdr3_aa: CASSPRVAGGTDTQYF
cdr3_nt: TGTGCCAGCAGCCCTAGGGTAGCGGGAGGGACAGATACGCAGTATTTT

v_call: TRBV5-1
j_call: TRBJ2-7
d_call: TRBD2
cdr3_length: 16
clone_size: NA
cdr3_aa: CASSLDQRDTSYEQYF
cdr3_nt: TGCGCCAGCAGCTTGGACCAGCGGGATACCTCCTACGAGCAGTACTTC

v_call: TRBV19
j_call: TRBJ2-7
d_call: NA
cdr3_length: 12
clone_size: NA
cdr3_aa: CASSIIGGEQYF
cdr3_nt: TGTGCCAGTAGTATAATCGGGGGCGAGCAGTACTTC

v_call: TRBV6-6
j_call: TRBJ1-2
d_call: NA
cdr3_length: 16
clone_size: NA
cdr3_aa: CASSFKDSFDSYGYTF
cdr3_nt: TGTGCCAGCAGTTTCAAGGACAGCTTTGATTCCTATGGCTACACCTTC

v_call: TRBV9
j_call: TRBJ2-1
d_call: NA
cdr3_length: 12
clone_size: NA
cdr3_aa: CASSGTISEQFF
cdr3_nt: TGTGCCAGCAGCGGGACTATATCTGAGCAGTTCTTC

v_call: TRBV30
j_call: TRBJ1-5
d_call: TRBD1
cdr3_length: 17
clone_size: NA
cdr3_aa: CAWSARKGQGRDQPQHF
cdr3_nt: TGTGCCTGGAGTGCTCGAAAGGGACAGGGGAGGGATCAGCCCCAGCATTTT

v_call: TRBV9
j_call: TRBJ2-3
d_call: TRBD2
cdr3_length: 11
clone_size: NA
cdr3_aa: CASSSGGTQYF
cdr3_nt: TGTGCCAGCAGCTCCGGGGGGACGCAGTATTTT

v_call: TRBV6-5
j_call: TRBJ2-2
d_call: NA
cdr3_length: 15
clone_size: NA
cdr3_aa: CAPERGQGEAGELFF
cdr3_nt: TGTGCCCCAGAAAGGGGTCAGGGTGAGGCCGGGGAGCTGTTTTTT

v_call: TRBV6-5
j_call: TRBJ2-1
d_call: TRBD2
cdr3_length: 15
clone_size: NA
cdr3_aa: CASSYGLAGRNEQLF
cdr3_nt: TGTGCCAGCAGTTACGGTCTAGCGGGGAGGAATGAGCAGCTCTTC

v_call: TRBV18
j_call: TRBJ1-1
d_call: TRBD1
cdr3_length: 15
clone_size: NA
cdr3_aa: CASSPRGPARGLAFF
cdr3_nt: TGTGCCAGCTCACCACGAGGGCCGGCCAGGGGGTTGGCTTTCTTT

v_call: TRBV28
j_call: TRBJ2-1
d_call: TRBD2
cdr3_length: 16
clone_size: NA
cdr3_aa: CASSITRSGRQAQQFF
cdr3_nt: TGTGCCAGCAGTATAACCCGTAGCGGGAGACAGGCTCAGCAGTTCTTC

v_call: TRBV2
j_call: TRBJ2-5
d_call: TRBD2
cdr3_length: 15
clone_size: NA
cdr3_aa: CASRHETSGQETQYF
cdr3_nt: TGTGCCAGCAGACACGAGACTAGCGGCCAAGAGACCCAGTACTTC

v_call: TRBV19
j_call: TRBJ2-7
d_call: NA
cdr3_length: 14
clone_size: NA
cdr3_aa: CASSRPPGDGEQYF
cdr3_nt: TGTGCCAGTAGCCGACCCCCGGGTGACGGCGAGCAGTACTTC

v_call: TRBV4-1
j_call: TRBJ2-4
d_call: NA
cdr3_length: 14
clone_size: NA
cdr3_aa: CASSQDMATYIQYF
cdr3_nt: TGCGCCAGCAGCCAAGATATGGCAACATACATTCAGTACTTC

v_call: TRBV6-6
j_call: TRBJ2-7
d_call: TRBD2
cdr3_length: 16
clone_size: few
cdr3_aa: CASSRRAGEVGNEQYF
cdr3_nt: TGTGCCAGCAGCAGACGGGCGGGAGAAGTGGGGAACGAGCAGTACTTC

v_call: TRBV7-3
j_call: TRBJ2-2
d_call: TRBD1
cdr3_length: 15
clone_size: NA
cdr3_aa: CASSYGQGSTGELFF
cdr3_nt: TGTGCCAGCAGCTACGGACAGGGTAGCACCGGGGAGCTGTTTTTT

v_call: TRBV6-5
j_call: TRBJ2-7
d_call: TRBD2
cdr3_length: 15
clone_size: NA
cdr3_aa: CASSPKTSASYEQYF
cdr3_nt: TGTGCCAGCAGTCCAAAGACTAGCGCCTCCTACGAGCAGTACTTC

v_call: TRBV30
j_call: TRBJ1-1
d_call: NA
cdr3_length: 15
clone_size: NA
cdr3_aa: CAWSPHPNSDTEAFF
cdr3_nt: TGTGCCTGGAGTCCCCACCCCAATTCGGACACTGAAGCTTTCTTT

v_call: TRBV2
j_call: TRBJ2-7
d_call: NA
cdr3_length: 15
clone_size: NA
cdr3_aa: CASSAQGGNSYEQYF
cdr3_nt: TGTGCCAGCAGTGCGCAGGGGGGCAACTCCTACGAGCAGTACTTC

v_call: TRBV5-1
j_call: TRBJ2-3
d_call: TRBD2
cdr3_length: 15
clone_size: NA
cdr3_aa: CASSRTSGGTDTQYF
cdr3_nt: TGCGCCAGCAGCCGTACTAGCGGGGGAACAGATACGCAGTATTTT

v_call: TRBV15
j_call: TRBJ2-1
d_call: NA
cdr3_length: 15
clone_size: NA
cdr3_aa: CATSRDGHPGVEQFF
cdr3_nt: TGTGCCACCAGCAGAGATGGCCACCCCGGGGTTGAGCAGTTCTTC

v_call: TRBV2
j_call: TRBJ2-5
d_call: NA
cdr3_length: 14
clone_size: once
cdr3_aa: CASSETFYQETQYF
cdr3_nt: TGTGCCAGCAGTGAGACTTTCTACCAAGAGACCCAGTACTTC

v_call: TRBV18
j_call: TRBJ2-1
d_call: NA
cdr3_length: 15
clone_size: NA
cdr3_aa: CASSRRDGSYNEQFF
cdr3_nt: TGTGCCAGCTCCCGGCGGGACGGCTCCTACAATGAGCAGTTCTTC

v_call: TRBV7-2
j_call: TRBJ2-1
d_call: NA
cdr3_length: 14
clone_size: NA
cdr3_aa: CASTKHASYNEQFF
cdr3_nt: TGTGCCAGCACCAAACATGCCTCCTACAATGAGCAGTTCTTC

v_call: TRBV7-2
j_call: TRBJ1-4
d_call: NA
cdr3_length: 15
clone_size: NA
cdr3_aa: CASSFDGLANEKLFF
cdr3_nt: TGTGCCAGCAGCTTCGATGGTCTGGCAAATGAAAAACTGTTTTTT

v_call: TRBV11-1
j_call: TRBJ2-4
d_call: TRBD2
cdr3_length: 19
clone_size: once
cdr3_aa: CASSGGRAGGELAKNIQYF
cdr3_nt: TGTGCCAGCAGCGGGGGGCGAGCGGGAGGAGAACTAGCCAAAAACATTCAGTACTTC

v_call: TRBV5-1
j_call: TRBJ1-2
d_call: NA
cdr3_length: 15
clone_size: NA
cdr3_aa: CASSHYRGAGYGYTF
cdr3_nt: TGCGCCAGTTCCCACTATAGAGGGGCGGGGTATGGCTACACCTTC

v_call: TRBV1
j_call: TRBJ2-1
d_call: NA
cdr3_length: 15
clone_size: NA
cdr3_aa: CTSTRGGAGENEQFF
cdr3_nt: TGCACCAGCACCCGGGGGGGGGCCGGGGAGAATGAGCAGTTCTTC

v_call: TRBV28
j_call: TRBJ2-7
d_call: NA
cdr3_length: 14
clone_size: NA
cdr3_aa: CASSFGGRAHEQYF
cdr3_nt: TGTGCCAGCAGTTTTGGGGGCAGGGCCCACGAGCAGTACTTC

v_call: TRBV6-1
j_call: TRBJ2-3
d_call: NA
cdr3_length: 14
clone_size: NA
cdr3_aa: CASSGGQGTDTQYF
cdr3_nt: TGTGCCAGCAGTGGGGGGCAAGGCACAGATACGCAGTATTTT

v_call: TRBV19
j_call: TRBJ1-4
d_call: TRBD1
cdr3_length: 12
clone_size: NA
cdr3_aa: CASSVWTGELFF
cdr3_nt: TGTGCCAGTAGTGTTTGGACAGGGGAACTGTTTTTT

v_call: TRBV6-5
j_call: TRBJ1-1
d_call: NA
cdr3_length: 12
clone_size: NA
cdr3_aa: CASSTMNTEAFF
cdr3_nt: TGTGCCAGCAGTACAATGAACACTGAAGCTTTCTTT

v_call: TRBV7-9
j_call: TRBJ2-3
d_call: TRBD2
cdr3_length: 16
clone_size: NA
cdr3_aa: CASSLGTSGFTDTQYF
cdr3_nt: TGTGCCAGCAGCTTAGGGACTAGCGGATTCACAGATACGCAGTATTTT

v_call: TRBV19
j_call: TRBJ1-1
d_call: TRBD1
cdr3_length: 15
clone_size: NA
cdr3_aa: CASSQTGRGVTEAFF
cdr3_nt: TGTGCCAGTAGCCAGACAGGGCGAGGGGTCACTGAAGCTTTCTTT

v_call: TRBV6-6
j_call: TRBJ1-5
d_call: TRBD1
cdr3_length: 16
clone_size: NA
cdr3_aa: CASSYSITGDNQPQHF
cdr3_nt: TGTGCCAGCAGTTACTCGATAACAGGGGACAATCAGCCCCAGCATTTT

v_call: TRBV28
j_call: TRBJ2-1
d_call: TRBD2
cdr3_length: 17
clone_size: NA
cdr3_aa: CASTGTSGDSSYNEQFF
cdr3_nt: TGTGCCAGCACCGGGACTAGCGGGGATAGCTCCTACAATGAGCAGTTCTTC

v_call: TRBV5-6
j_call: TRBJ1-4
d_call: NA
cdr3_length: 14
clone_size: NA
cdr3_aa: CASSSTWAREKLFF
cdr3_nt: TGTGCCAGCAGCTCCACTTGGGCCAGAGAAAAACTGTTTTTT